This T cell receptor (beta chain) was recovered during a study of T cells after somatic rescue of genetic block. Repertoires were generated with immunoSEQ multiplex PCR, while TCRdb's copy carries only in-frame clones and drops some. The sample has tens of thousands of clones, approximately 91% seen once. The germline V gene has CDR1 MNHEY and CDR2 SMNVEV (reference sequence). Trimming removed 2 bases from V and 2 bases from J, with 10 bases in between. The CDR3 length is 16 residues. This receptor was identified in a man aged 25-45 years. The sequenced sample consisted of peripheral blood mononuclear cells (PBMCs). The V gene is TRBV27, the J gene TRBJ2-6; a weak D match, TRBD1 (6 bases). The CDR3 DNA reads as TGTGCCAGCAGTTTAGGGTGGGGGCCTGGGGCCAACGTCCTGACTTTC. This translates into CASSLGWGPGANVLTF.